What follows are 17 T cell receptor beta chains derived from one specimen sequenced in a study of cytomegalovirus exposure and HLA in healthy donors. The PCR was carried out with 60 Vbeta primers and 13 Jbeta primers. Profiled with immunoSEQ multiplex PCR; TCRdb holds only in-frame clones, not every one. Of some 130,000 clones listed, over 70% were seen once; the top ten hold approximately 3.4%. Sequences were obtained from PBMCs. The receptors were sampled from a man aged 35-49 years in good health and CMV-seronegative.

This clone showed up just a few times. The chain links TRBV2 to TRBJ1-4; perhaps TRBD1 as D (6 bases). CDR3 length: 13 amino acids. Deletions cut 7 bases from V and 8 bases from J, with 14 bases between. The germline V gene encodes CDR1 SNHLY and CDR2 FYNNEI. CDR3 residues: CASTETGFEKLFF. The CDR3 nucleotides read TGTGCCAGCACCGAGACAGGATTCGAAAAACTGTTTTTT.

This clone occurred a few times. V usage is TRBV4-2 and J usage is TRBJ1-2, with 8 bases identical to TRBD1. This CDR3 has 16 residues. J gave up 7 bases and V 2 bases, and 12 bases lay outside the gene matches. CDR1 is LGHNA and CDR2 is YNFKEQ in the germline V gene. CDR3 region: CASSQQGQGSFAGYTF. In DNA, the CDR3 is TGTGCCAGCAGCCAACAAGGACAGGGATCTTTCGCTGGCTACACCTTC.

The chain employs TRBV9 and TRBJ2-7; the D gene is possibly TRBD2 (6 bases). V gave up 7 bases and J gave up 1 base, with 18 bases separating them. CDR1 is SGDLS and CDR2 is YYNGEE in the germline V gene. The CDR3 totals 15 residues. CDR3 in DNA: TGTGCCAGCCCAATATGCGGGGACGGGTCCTACGAGCAGTACTTC. It yields the protein CASPICGDGSYEQYF.

The chain carries TRBV6-1 and TRBJ1-1; 8 bases align to TRBD1. After removal of 7 bases from V and 4 bases from J, the junction contained 8 bases not matched to a gene. Germline V CDR1 and CDR2: MNHNS, SASEGT. The CDR3 sequence is 14 residues long. CDR3: CASTWGQVGTEAFF. In nucleotides, the CDR3 is TGTGCCAGCACCTGGGGACAGGTCGGCACTGAAGCTTTCTTT.

Only a few counts were recorded for this clone. The rearrangement joins TRBV4-1 to TRBJ1-1; no firm D call. The CDR3 length is 14 residues. Germline V gene sequence: CDR1 MGHRA, CDR2 YSYEKL. V shed 1 base and J shed 8 bases, with 14 bases lying between them. In DNA, the CDR3 is TGCGCCAGCAGCCAAGCATCAAATCGGGGAGAAGCTTTCTTT. This sequence encodes CASSQASNRGEAFF.

V is TRBV5-1 and J is TRBJ1-1; TRBD1 matches at 7 bases. The CDR3 length is 14 residues. CDR1 and CDR2 from the germline V gene are SGHRS and YFSETQ. V trimming: 4 bases; J trimming: 1 base; junction bases outside the gene matches: 4. CDR3 in DNA: TGCGCCAGCAGCCTGGGGGACAGGAACACTGAAGCTTTCTTT. Its translation: CASSLGDRNTEAFF.

The sample holds many counts of this clone. The V and J genes are TRBV19 and TRBJ1-3; TRBD1 aligns across 8 bases. Germline trimming cut 6 bases from V and 3 bases from J; bases unmatched to any gene: 4. Germline assignment: CDR1 LNHDA and CDR2 SQIVND (reference sequence). This CDR3 has 14 amino acids. The CDR3 DNA reads TGTGCCAGTAGCGAGACAGGGGATGGAAACACCATATATTTT. Amino acids: CASSETGDGNTIYF.

This clone was seen more than once but under ten times. J is TRBJ1-3 and V is TRBV4-3; no reliable D call. From germline, CDR1 is LGHNA and CDR2 YSLEER. Deletions cut 0 bases from V and 0 bases from J, with 6 bases between. This CDR3 spans 15 amino acids. The DNA for the CDR3 is TGCGCCAGCAGCCAAGAACTGAGCTCTGGAAACACCATATATTTT. Its translation is CASSQELSSGNTIYF.

This chain joins TRBV5-4 and TRBJ1-1; the D gene is possibly TRBD1 (5 bases). The CDR3 runs to 14 residues. V was shortened by 0 bases and J by 8 bases, with 14 bases between the two germline ends. Germline loops: CDR1 SGHNT, CDR2 YYREEE (reference sequence). CDR3 sequence (DNA): TGTGCCAGCAGCTTGGTGTTGGGGGGGTTGGAAGCTTTCTTT. Translated: CASSLVLGGLEAFF.

There are a few counts of this clone. CDR3 loop: CASSPRGDYEQYF. CDR3 coding DNA: TGTGCCAGCAGCCCGCGAGGCGACTACGAGCAGTACTTC. The chain joins TRBV11-3 to TRBJ2-7, with no clear D. The CDR3 spans 13 residues. Germline loops: CDR1 SGHNT, CDR2 YENEEA. V gave up 5 bases and J gave up 3 bases, with 11 bases separating them.

This chain uses TRBV27 with TRBJ1-2, with D perhaps TRBD1 (5 bases). This CDR3 region has 13 residues. Germline-derived CDR1 and CDR2 are MNHEY and SMNVEV (reference sequence). Trimming took off 2 bases at V and 3 bases at J, with 7 bases between the two ends. CDR3 loop: CASSLKGYYGYTF. CDR3 nucleotide sequence: TGTGCCAGCAGTTTAAAGGGGTACTATGGCTACACCTTC.

This clone was seen a few times. The V call is TRBV6-1, the J call TRBJ1-4; possibly TRBD1 for D (6 bases). The CDR3 runs 17 residues. CDR1 and CDR2 (germline): MNHNS, SASEGT. V lost 3 bases to trimming and J lost 0 bases, with 14 bases between them. The CDR3 reads CASSDWGTTATNEKLFF. The CDR3 DNA reads TGTGCCAGCAGTGACTGGGGGACAACTGCAACTAATGAAAAACTGTTTTTT.

This chain uses TRBV4-1 with TRBJ2-2; 9 bases fit TRBD1. J lost 6 bases, V lost 3 bases, and 8 bases had no gene match. Germline values: CDR1 MGHRA, CDR2 YSYEKL. The CDR3 is made up of 16 amino acids. The CDR3 nucleotides are TGCGCCAGCAGCCATGGTCCCACAGGGGGCTCCGGGGAGCTGTTTTTT. Amino acid sequence: CASSHGPTGGSGELFF.

This chain joins TRBV19 and TRBJ1-3; D perhaps matches TRBD1 (6 bases). Trimming took 4 bases from V and 1 from J, leaving 14 bases between them. Germline V CDR1 and CDR2: LNHDA, SQIVND (reference sequence). CDR3 length: 16 residues. CDR3 residues: CASSTLGQLSGNTIYF. CDR3 nucleotides: TGTGCCAGTAGTACCCTCGGACAGCTATCTGGAAACACCATATATTTT.

This clone was counted only a few times. This chain connects TRBV9 to TRBJ2-1; TRBD1 matches 8 bases. Germline V gene data show CDR1 as SGDLS and CDR2 as YYNGEE. The CDR3 spans 15 residues. The ends lost 0 bases at V and 10 bases at J; junction bases unmatched: 9. The CDR3 region is CASSVVAGGSREQFF. In DNA form, the CDR3 reads TGTGCCAGCAGCGTAGTTGCAGGGGGCTCCAGGGAGCAGTTCTTC.

This clone came up a few times. The rearrangement joins TRBV6-5 to TRBJ1-5, with a tentative D call TRBD1 (6 bases). The V end was cut by 10 bases, the J end by 3 bases, with 16 bases between. Germline assignment: CDR1 MNHEY and CDR2 SVGAGI. This CDR3 contains 14 residues. The DNA of the CDR3 is TGTGCCACTCAATTGGACAGATACAATCAGCCCCAGCATTTT. It is translated as CATQLDRYNQPQHF.

The V call is TRBV7-6, the J call TRBJ2-5; 9 positions match TRBD1. Germline V gene sequence: CDR1 SGHVS, CDR2 FNYEAQ. CDR3 size: 14 residues. V lost 5 bases to trimming and J lost 1 base; unmatched junction nucleotides: 2. CDR3 residues: CASSAQGAQETQYF. CDR3 sequence (DNA): TGTGCCAGCAGCGCACAGGGGGCCCAAGAGACCCAGTACTTC.